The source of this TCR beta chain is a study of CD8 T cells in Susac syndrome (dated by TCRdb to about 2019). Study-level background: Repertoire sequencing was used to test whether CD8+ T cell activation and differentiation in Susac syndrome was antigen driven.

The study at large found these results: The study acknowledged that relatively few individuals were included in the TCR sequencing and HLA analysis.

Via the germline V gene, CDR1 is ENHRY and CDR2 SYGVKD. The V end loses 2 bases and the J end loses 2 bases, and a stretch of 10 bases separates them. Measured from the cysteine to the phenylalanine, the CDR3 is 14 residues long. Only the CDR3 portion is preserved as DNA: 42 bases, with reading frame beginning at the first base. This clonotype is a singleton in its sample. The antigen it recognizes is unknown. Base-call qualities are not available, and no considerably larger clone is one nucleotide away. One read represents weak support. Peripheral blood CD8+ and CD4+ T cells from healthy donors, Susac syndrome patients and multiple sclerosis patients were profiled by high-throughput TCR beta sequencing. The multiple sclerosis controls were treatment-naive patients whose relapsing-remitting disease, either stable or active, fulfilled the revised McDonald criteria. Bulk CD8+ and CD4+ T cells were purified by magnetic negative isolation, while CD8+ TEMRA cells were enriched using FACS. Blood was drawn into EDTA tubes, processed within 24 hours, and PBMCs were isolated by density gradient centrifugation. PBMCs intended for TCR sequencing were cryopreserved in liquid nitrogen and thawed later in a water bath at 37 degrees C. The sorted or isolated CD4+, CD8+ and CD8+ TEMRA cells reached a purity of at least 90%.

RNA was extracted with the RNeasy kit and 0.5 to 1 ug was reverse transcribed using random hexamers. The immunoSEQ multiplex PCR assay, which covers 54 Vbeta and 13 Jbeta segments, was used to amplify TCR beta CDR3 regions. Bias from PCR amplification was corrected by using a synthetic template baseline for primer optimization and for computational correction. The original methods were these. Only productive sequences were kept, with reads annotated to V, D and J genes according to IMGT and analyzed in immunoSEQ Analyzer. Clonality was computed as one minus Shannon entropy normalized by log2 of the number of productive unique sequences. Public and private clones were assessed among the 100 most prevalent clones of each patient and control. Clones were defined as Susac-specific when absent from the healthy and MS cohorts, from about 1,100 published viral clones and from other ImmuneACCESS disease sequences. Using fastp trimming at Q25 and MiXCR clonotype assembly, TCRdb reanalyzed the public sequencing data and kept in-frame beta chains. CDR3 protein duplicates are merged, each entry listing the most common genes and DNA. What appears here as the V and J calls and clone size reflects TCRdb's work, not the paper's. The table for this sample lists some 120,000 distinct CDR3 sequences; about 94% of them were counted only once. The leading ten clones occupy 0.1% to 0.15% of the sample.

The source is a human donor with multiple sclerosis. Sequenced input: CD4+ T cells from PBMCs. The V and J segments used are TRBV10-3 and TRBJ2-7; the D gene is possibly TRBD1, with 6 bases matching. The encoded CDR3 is CAISENTGTYEQYF. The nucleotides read TGTGCCATCAGTGAGAACACAGGGACCTACGAGCAGTACTTC.